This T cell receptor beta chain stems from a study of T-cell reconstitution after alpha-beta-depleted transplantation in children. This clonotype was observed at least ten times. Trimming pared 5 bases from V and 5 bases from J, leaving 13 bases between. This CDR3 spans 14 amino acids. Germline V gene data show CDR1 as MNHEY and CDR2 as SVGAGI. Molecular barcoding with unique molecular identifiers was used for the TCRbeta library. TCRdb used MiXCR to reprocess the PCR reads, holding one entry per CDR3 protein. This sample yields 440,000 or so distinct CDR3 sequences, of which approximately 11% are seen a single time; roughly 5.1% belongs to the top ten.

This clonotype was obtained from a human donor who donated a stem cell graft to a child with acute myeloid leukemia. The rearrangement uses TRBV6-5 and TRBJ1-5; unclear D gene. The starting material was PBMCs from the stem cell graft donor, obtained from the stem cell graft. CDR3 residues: CASSNRAADQPQHF. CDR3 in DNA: TGTGCCAGCAGTAACCGGGCTGCAGATCAGCCCCAGCATTTT.